This T cell receptor beta chain emerged from a study of blood T cells in healthy people across ages. Findings and limits, study-wide: Donors of long life had a larger count of naive CD4+ cells and greater diversity than aged donors.

The second PCR ran about 7 to 12 cycles with a sample-barcoded 5' primer and J-beta primers. TCRdb reprocessed the 5' RACE reads via MiXCR and lists one record per CDR3 protein. This sample carries some 1,800,000 distinct CDR3 sequences, 30% to 40% of them seen once, and the ten largest clones take under 25%. The donors, all healthy, were Caucasians living in Russia, aged roughly 6 to 100. Regarding this clonotype: Its antigen is still unknown.

This TCR derives from a human donor in good health. The sequencing input was blood.

CDR3: CASSLRQGRQETQYF. In DNA, the CDR3 is TGTGCCAGCAGTTTAAGACAGGGGAGACAGGAGACCCAGTACTTC. V usage is TRBV28 and J usage is TRBJ2-5; the match to TRBD1 covers 8 bases. Trimming cost V 2 bases and J 5 bases; bases outside gene matches: 7. CDR3 length: 15 residues. Germline values: CDR1 MDHEN, CDR2 SYDVKM.